This T cell receptor (beta chain) came from a study of CD8 T cells in Susac syndrome (dated by TCRdb to the late 2010s). About the full investigation: Repertoire sequencing was used to test whether CD8+ T cell activation and differentiation in Susac syndrome was antigen driven. General findings and caveats noted by the study authors: The TCR sequencing and HLA analysis was acknowledged to have included a relatively small number of individuals.

Relative to germline, V is 4 bases shorter and J is 5 bases shorter, with 9 bases between their ends. Including cysteine and phenylalanine, the CDR3 has 13 amino acids. Only the CDR3 portion is preserved as DNA: 39 bases, with reading frame beginning at the first base. In the germline V gene (reference sequence), CDR1 corresponds to DFQATT and CDR2 to SNEGSKA. As for this clonotype: Its antigen is unknown. Qualities for individual bases were not recorded, and no much larger clone is one base off.

Peripheral blood CD8+ and CD4+ T cells from healthy donors, Susac syndrome patients and multiple sclerosis patients were profiled using high-throughput TCR beta sequencing. Treatment-naive patients with stable or active relapsing-remitting disease fulfilling revised McDonald criteria were used as multiple sclerosis controls. Bulk CD8+ and CD4+ T cells were purified by magnetic negative isolation, while CD8+ TEMRA cells were enriched using FACS. Blood was drawn into EDTA tubes, processed within 24 hours, and PBMCs were isolated by density gradient centrifugation. PBMCs destined for TCR sequencing were cryopreserved in liquid nitrogen and later thawed in a 37 °C water bath. Purity of sorted or isolated CD4+, CD8+ and CD8+ TEMRA cells was at least 90%. RNA was extracted using the RNeasy kit, and about 0.5 to 1 ug of the RNA was reverse transcribed with random hexamers. TCR beta CDR3 regions were amplified with the immunoSEQ multiplex PCR assay covering 54 Vbeta and 13 Jbeta segments. Bias from PCR amplification was corrected by using a synthetic template baseline for primer optimization and for computational correction. Regarding the original processing steps: Only productive sequences were kept, with reads annotated to V, D and J genes according to IMGT and analyzed in immunoSEQ Analyzer. Clonality was calculated as one minus the Shannon entropy normalized by log2 of the number of productive unique sequences. For each patient and control, public and private clones were evaluated among the 100 most prevalent clones. Clones were defined as Susac-specific if absent from the healthy and MS cohorts, from 1052 published viral clones and from other ImmuneACCESS disease sequences. In TCRdb, the public reads were trimmed at Q25 with fastp and aligned with MiXCR, with productive beta chains retained. Rows merge per CDR3 protein into single entries with the most common DNA and genes. TCRdb's processing, not the authors', yielded these V and J calls. This sample is represented by 150,000 to 200,000 distinct CDR3 sequences; over 85% of them were singletons. The top ten clones comprise roughly 0.1% of the sample.

Sample: CD4+ T cells from PBMCs. The source of this sequence is a human donor with multiple sclerosis. This receptor chain uses TRBV20-1 and TRBJ1-6; perhaps TRBD1 is the D gene, with 6 bases matching. The sequenced DNA is TGCAGTGCTACAGGGGCAAATAATTCACCCCTCCACTTT. It codes for CSATGANNSPLHF.